This TCR beta chain was captured by sequencing in a study of blood T cell repertoires in COVID-19. CDR1 is SEHNR, CDR2 FQNEAQ, per germline (reference sequence). The CDR3 is 16 amino acids. V lost 5 bases to trimming and J lost 0 bases, with 16 bases between them. This clone was found a few times. Using immunoSEQ multiplex PCR, the repertoire was profiled, and TCRdb retains in-frame clones only, with some absent. The sample has some 150,000 clones; about 85% are singletons. Sequenced: peripheral blood. The chain links TRBV7-9 to TRBJ1-2; D is uncertain. This sequence was found in a human donor with acute or convalescent COVID-19. The donor label of this sample is uncertain. The CDR3, as DNA: TGTGCCAGCAGCCTAGGCGCGGGCACTCCTAACTATGGCTACACCTTC. Protein sequence: CASSLGAGTPNYGYTF.